This record looks at one TCR beta chain sequence and its context. Measured with immunoSEQ multiplex PCR; TCRdb has only the in-frame clones, and not every one. The sample lists 150,000 to 200,000 clones; more than 80% were seen once. This record comes from a study of blood T cell repertoires in COVID-19. J lost 0 bases, V lost 5 bases, and 3 bases had no gene match. The germline V gene encodes CDR1 MNHEY and CDR2 SMNVEV (reference sequence). The CDR3 runs to 14 residues. The chain couples TRBV27 to TRBJ1-1, with 7 bases identical to TRBD1. The sample consisted of peripheral blood. The receptor was isolated from a woman in her fifties or sixties with COVID-19, enrolled during active disease. The CDR3 DNA is TGTGCCAGCAGTCCAACAGGGGTGAACACTGAAGCTTTCTTT. Translating it yields CASSPTGVNTEAFF.